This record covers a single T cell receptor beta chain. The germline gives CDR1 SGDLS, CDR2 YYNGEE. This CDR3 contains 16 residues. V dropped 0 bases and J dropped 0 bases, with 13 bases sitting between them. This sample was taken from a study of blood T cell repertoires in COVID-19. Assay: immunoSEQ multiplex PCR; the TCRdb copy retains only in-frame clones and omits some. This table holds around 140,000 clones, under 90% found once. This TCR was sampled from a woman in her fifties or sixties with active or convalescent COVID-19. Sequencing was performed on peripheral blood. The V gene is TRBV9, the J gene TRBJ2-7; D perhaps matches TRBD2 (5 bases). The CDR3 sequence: CASSVGPGGVSYEQYF. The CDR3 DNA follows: TGTGCCAGCAGCGTAGGTCCCGGAGGAGTCTCCTACGAGCAGTACTTC.